This TCR beta chain was documented in a study of blood T cell repertoires in COVID-19 (dated by TCRdb to about 2020). Regarding the study in general: Samples from collaborators originated in the United States, Italy and Spain and spanned both the acute and convalescent phases of COVID-19. Samples came from the ongoing ImmuneRACE study (first 160 participants) plus 1,254 subjects from 6 global collaborators. A de-identified subject ID, COVID-19 status, age in years and sex were almost always included in the sample metadata. The repertoires were released in a freely available public database intended as a resource for research on the immune response to SARS-CoV-2. The prospective study material was composed of cDNA or gDNA derived from T cells, B-cell-depleted T cells, or PBMCs. HLA class I and class II types, where available, came from metadata supplied by the sample provider rather than from assay-based typing. Subjects who had been exposed to COVID-19, were actively infected with it, or had recovered from it provided the deeply sampled blood TCRbeta repertoires that made up the dataset.

The collaborating institutions used their own protocols to collect whole blood in K2EDTA tubes. For TCRbeta analysis, collaborators shipped samples in one of three forms: frozen whole blood, isolated PBMCs, or DNA extracted from either of those sample types. Counted from cysteine to phenylalanine, this CDR3 has 16 amino acids. Only the CDR3 DNA stays, 48 bases, in frame from base 1. Germline trimming amounts to 5 bases on V and 1 base on J, with 7 as the count of junction bases outside the gene matches. According to the germline V gene, CDR1 reads MDHEN and CDR2 reads SYDVKM. The paper's findings and limits, for the study overall: How much clinical and demographic metadata was included differed by source and by participant, and the metadata was provided uncurated.

TCRbeta CDR3 regions were amplified from genomic DNA by means of the immunoSEQ Assay, a bias-controlled multiplex PCR. Concerning the study's data processing: The number of nucleated cells in each sample was estimated from the amplification of reference gene primers within the assay. To quantify the absolute abundance of each unique TCRbeta CDR3 rearrangement, sequence reads were collapsed and filtered. Productive Simpson clonality was computed per sample as the square root of Simpson's diversity index over productive rearrangements. TCRdb limited this immuneACCESS table to in-frame rearrangements with V and J called. A share of clones is missing; checked studies link under half to unresolved V genes, and the rest is unexplained. D and trimming were read from the DNA, whereas the V and J calls and clone size are those reported in that table. For this sample there are around 150,000 clones; 77% appear just once. The ten largest clones add up to approximately 2.8% of the sample.

Turning to this clone: The antigen it binds to is not known. No base-level quality is on record; no much larger clone is a single base apart.

The clonotype was recovered from a man aged 65 to 79 with acute or convalescent COVID-19. This chain joins TRBV28 to TRBJ2-3; 9 bases in the junction line up with TRBD2. The sample consisted of peripheral blood. The base sequence is TGTGCCAGCAGTATGGCGTCTAGCGGGGGCACAGATACGCAGTATTTT. It encodes CASSMASSGGTDTQYF.